One T cell receptor beta chain is described in this entry. As yet, its antigen is unknown. The sample is drawn from a study of CXCR3-negative and CXCR3-positive naive CD8 T cells. Study conclusions and caveats: A higher hydrophobicity marked the TRB CDR3s of CXCR3-positive naive cells versus CXCR3-negative naive cells. Relative to memory CD8+ cells, whose diversity was much lower, both naive subsets had comparably high diversity.

Using triplicate sorts, 250,000 to 350,000 cells were collected each time from every CD8+ T cell subset. The authors gated naive CD8+ T cells as CD45RO-CCR7+CD27+CD95-. 5' RACE that incorporated UMI labels was used to prepare the TRB cDNA libraries. One entry per CDR3 protein, without DNA, is what TCRdb gives after re-calling the 5' RACE reads. This table holds about 56,000 distinct CDR3 sequences. The sample comprised naive CXCR3+ CD8+ T cells from blood. Documented subset: CD45RO-CCR7+CD27+CD95- naive CD8+ T cells expressing CXCR3 (TNR3+). The TCR was taken from a human donor in good health. Some clones in this sample may be carry-over from other donors' samples.

The CDR3 sequence is CSARNSTGAYSNQPQHF. The chain uses TRBV20-1 and TRBJ1-5; TCRdb gives TRBD1 as the D gene, but with no DNA this cannot be confirmed. CDR1 DFQATT and CDR2 SNEGSKA come from the germline V gene (reference sequence). This CDR3 region has 17 residues.